Following are 32 T cell receptor beta chains from one sample sequenced in a study of PD-1 blockade in classical Hodgkin lymphoma. The table came from immunoSEQ multiplex PCR; TCRdb's copy has only in-frame clones and leaves some out. The table lists about 60,000 clones, about 89% of them singletons. As for time point: cycle 4 day 1 (C4D1), after more than 5 weeks of nivolumab. Each patient experienced a relapse that followed autologous stem cell transplantation, and brentuximab vedotin exposure varied. Here the sequenced sample was peripheral blood mononuclear cells (PBMCs), taken before the fourth cycle of nivolumab. The origin of the receptors is a human donor with classical Hodgkin lymphoma.

V usage is TRBV10-3 and J usage is TRBJ1-5, with D perhaps matching TRBD1 (5 bases). V was cut by 0 bases and J by 6 bases, with 12 bases left in between. The CDR3 length is 15 residues. Germline V gene data show CDR1 as ENHRY and CDR2 as SYGVKD. This CDR3 is CAISESKGRGQPQHF. The CDR3 DNA follows: TGTGCCATCAGTGAGTCGAAGGGTAGGGGTCAGCCCCAGCATTTT.

In its sample, this clone was seen a few times. The chain combines TRBV19 with TRBJ1-1; maybe TRBD1 (5 bases). Germline lookup yields CDR1 LNHDA and CDR2 SQIVND (reference sequence). V lost 10 bases and J lost 3, with 9 bases in between. The CDR3 totals 11 residues. The CDR3 region is CATRGYTEAFF. Here the CDR3 DNA reads TGTGCCACCCGGGGGTACACTGAAGCTTTCTTT.

The chain recombines TRBV6-1 with TRBJ2-7; unclear D gene. V shed 6 bases and J shed 13 bases, with 19 bases lying between them. CDR3 length: 12 residues. Germline V gene lookup returns CDR1 MNHNS and CDR2 SASEGT. The CDR3 coding sequence is TGTGCCAGCAGCCCTGCCCGAGACAAAGAATACTTC. Amino acids: CASSPARDKEYF.

This clone is a singleton in its sample. The chain has TRBV4-1 and TRBJ1-6, with a tentative D call TRBD1 (5 bases). CDR1 and CDR2 (germline): MGHRA, YSYEKL. The CDR3 is 19 amino acids. Trimming pared 4 bases from V and 0 bases from J, leaving 19 bases between. CDR3 nucleotides: TGCGCCAGCAGCCCCAATCCGGCGCAGGGAAACTCCTATAATTCACCCCTCCACTTT. Amino acid sequence: CASSPNPAQGNSYNSPLHF.

This chain links TRBV9 with TRBJ1-3; TRBD1 might be the D (6 bases). This CDR3 comprises 15 residues. Per the germline V gene, CDR1 is SGDLS and CDR2 is YYNGEE. V lost 4 bases and J 0 bases, leaving 11 bases between the germline ends. CDR3 DNA sequence: TGTGCCAGCAGCCTGGTGGGGGCCTCTGGAAACACCATATATTTT. This codes for CASSLVGASGNTIYF.

V and J are TRBV6-5 and TRBJ2-2; D possibly corresponds to TRBD2 (6 bases). The CDR3 runs to 15 residues. CDR1 is MNHEY and CDR2 is SVGAGI in the germline V gene. The germline V and J ends were trimmed by 7 bases and 4 bases, with 16 bases remaining between them. As DNA, the CDR3 is TGTGCCAGCACCGGGACTCCGCTGGGCACCGGGGAGCTGTTTTTT. Translated, it gives CASTGTPLGTGELFF.

The V gene is TRBV5-1, the J gene TRBJ2-7; maybe TRBD2 (6 bases). The germline V and J ends were trimmed by 2 bases and 2 bases, with 14 bases remaining between them. This CDR3 is built from 15 residues. Germline CDR1 and CDR2: SGHRS and YFSETQ. This CDR3 is CASSFHGGWPYEQYF. CDR3 nucleotide sequence: TGCGCCAGCAGCTTTCACGGGGGTTGGCCCTACGAGCAGTACTTC.

This chain's CDR3 is CASSGFPGRSYEQYF. In DNA form, the CDR3 reads TGTGCCAGCAGCGGCTTTCCCGGTCGCTCCTACGAGCAGTACTTC. This chain joins TRBV9 and TRBJ2-7; D call uncertain. The germline V and J ends were trimmed by 3 bases and 0 bases, with 13 bases remaining between them. The CDR3 contains 15 residues. Germline V CDR1 and CDR2: SGDLS, YYNGEE.

The genes are TRBV7-6 and TRBJ2-1, with D perhaps assigned TRBD1 or TRBD2 (5 bases each). Germline V gene lookup returns CDR1 SGHVS and CDR2 FNYEAQ. The CDR3 contains 13 residues. V lost 8 bases and J 6 bases, leaving 14 bases between the germline ends. The CDR3 loop reads CASAVGTSNEQFF. Written as DNA, the CDR3 is TGTGCCAGCGCCGTCGGGACCTCCAATGAGCAGTTCTTC.

The chain uses TRBV14 and TRBJ2-7; D is possibly TRBD2 (6 bases). This CDR3 spans 14 amino acids. Trimming took 4 bases from V and 2 from J, leaving 12 bases between them. Germline V gene sequence: CDR1 SGHDN, CDR2 FVKESK. The CDR3 DNA reads as TGTGCCAGCAGCCGGGGGACTCCCCCCTACGAGCAGTACTTC. This codes for CASSRGTPPYEQYF. The full variable domain, with the rest looked up from reference TRBV14 and TRBJ2-7, is EAGVTQFPSHSVIEKGQTVTLRCDPISGHDNLYWYRRVMGKEIKFLLHFVKESKQDESGMPNNRFLAERTGGTYSTLKVQPAELEDSGVYFCASSRGTPPYEQYFGPGTRLTVT.

The rearrangement joins TRBV4-2 to TRBJ2-2; either TRBD1 or TRBD2 may fit D (5 bases each). Trimming shortened V by 2 bases and J by 4 bases, and 14 bases separated the two germline ends. The germline gives CDR1 LGHNA, CDR2 YNFKEQ. The CDR3 has 16 residues. The CDR3 DNA follows: TGTGCCAGCAGCCAAAGGAGCCAGGGAGCCACCGGGGAGCTGTTTTTT. Amino acids: CASSQRSQGATGELFF.

This clone was detected a few times. The rearrangement joins TRBV19 to TRBJ1-1, with no clear D. Germline CDR1 LNHDA, CDR2 SQIVND (reference sequence). This CDR3 region has 11 residues. V lost 8 bases, J lost 6 bases, and 10 bases lay in between. Written as DNA, the CDR3 is TGTGCCAGTTACTCCTACCCTGAAGCTTTCTTT. Its protein is CASYSYPEAFF.

This chain connects TRBV29-1 to TRBJ1-2, with D possibly being TRBD1 (6 bases). The V gene lost 5 bases and the J gene lost 3 bases, with 13 bases spanning the gap. The CDR3 has 13 amino acids. Germline V CDR1 and CDR2: SQVTM, ANQGSEA. The CDR3 loop is CSVTTGWDYGYTF. The DNA of the CDR3 is TGCAGCGTTACGACAGGATGGGACTATGGCTACACCTTC.

The chain joins TRBV19 to TRBJ1-2, with TRBD1 matching over 10 bases. The CDR3 is 22 amino acids. V lost 9 bases and J lost 1; bases outside the gene matches: 29. The germline CDR1 and CDR2 sequences are LNHDA and SQIVND (reference sequence). CDR3 nucleotide sequence: TGTGCCAGCCTTAAACGACAGGGGGCTATGGGGACCCGGCAAGATAATAACTATGGCTACACCTTC. As protein: CASLKRQGAMGTRQDNNYGYTF.

The V call is TRBV10-2, the J call TRBJ1-6; 9 bases fit TRBD1. CDR1 is WSHSY and CDR2 is SAAADI in the germline V gene. The V segment lost 7 bases and the J segment 10 bases; nucleotides outside the gene matches: 5. This CDR3 has 13 amino acids. CDR3 in DNA: TGCGCCAGCAAAACAGGGGGCCGGTCACCCCTCCACTTT. This sequence encodes CASKTGGRSPLHF.

This clone was recorded only once. V and J are TRBV19 and TRBJ2-7, with D tentatively TRBD2 (5 bases). The CDR3 runs 14 residues. CDR1 and CDR2 (germline): LNHDA, SQIVND (reference sequence). V was shortened by 7 bases and J by 0 bases, with 13 bases between the two germline ends. The CDR3 sequence is CASNREISSYEQYF. CDR3 bases: TGTGCCAGTAATAGGGAGATTTCCTCCTACGAGCAGTACTTC. Supplemented by reference TRBV19 and TRBJ2-7, the full variable domain reads DGGITQSPKYLFRKEGQNVTLSCEQNLNHDAMYWYRQDPGQGLRLIYYSQIVNDFQKGDIAEGYSVSREKKESFPLTVTSAQKNPTAFYLCASNREISSYEQYFGPGTRLTVT.

This chain links TRBV6-6 with TRBJ1-2, with D uncertain. CDR1 and CDR2 from the germline V gene are MNHNY and SVGAGI (reference sequence). Between the trimmed V and J ends, which lost 4 bases and 4 bases, there was a span of 13 bases. CDR3 size: 14 residues. In DNA form, the CDR3 reads TGTGCCAGCAGTTTGGTATCGGCCCTCTATGGCTACACCTTC. It encodes CASSLVSALYGYTF.

The CDR3 nucleotides read TGTGCCAGCAGCAGAACAGGGGATAGCAATCAGCCCCAGCATTTT. Amino acid sequence: CASSRTGDSNQPQHF. The chain uses TRBV6-1 and TRBJ1-5, with TRBD1 matching over 7 bases. CDR3 length: 15 amino acids. Unmatched junction bases numbered 5, after V lost 6 bases and J lost 0 bases. Germline CDR1 MNHNS, CDR2 SASEGT.

The J gene is TRBJ1-5, the V gene TRBV2, with D uncertain. V was clipped by 1 base and J by 5 bases, with 15 bases between them. The CDR3 length is 16 residues. From germline, CDR1 is SNHLY and CDR2 FYNNEI. The CDR3 region is CASSEVFWATDQPQHF. Here the CDR3 DNA reads TGTGCCAGCAGTGAAGTCTTTTGGGCCACCGATCAGCCCCAGCATTTT. The full variable domain, its missing parts supplied by reference TRBV2 and TRBJ1-5, is EPEVTQTPSHQVTQMGQEVILRCVPISNHLYFYWYRQILGQKVEFLVSFYNNEISEKSEIFDDQFSVERPDGSNFTLKIRSTKLEDSAMYFCASSEVFWATDQPQHFGDGTRLSIL.

Comments on this clone: The junction shows a germline mismatch at one end, possibly a read error. V is TRBV6-1 and J is TRBJ1-4, with TRBD1 matching over 8 bases. Germline V gives CDR1 MNHNS, CDR2 SASEGT. The CDR3 sequence is 13 residues long. CDR3 loop: CASSEVGTPGQAF. CDR3 bases: TGTGCCAGCAGTGAAGTTGGAACCCCGGGACAGGCTTTT.

The chain is built from TRBV19 and TRBJ1-1; D remains ambiguous. CDR3 size: 14 residues. Trimming shortened V by 3 bases and J by 2 bases, and 10 bases separated the two germline ends. The germline CDR1 and CDR2 sequences are LNHDA and SQIVND (reference sequence). In DNA, the CDR3 is TGTGCCAGTAGTATTTTGGCAGGCAACACTGAAGCTTTCTTT. Amino acid sequence: CASSILAGNTEAFF.

The V call is TRBV11-2, the J call TRBJ2-3, with a possible D match to TRBD1 (5 bases). Trimming shortened V by 1 base and J by 5 bases, and 7 bases separated the two germline ends. CDR1 and CDR2 (germline): SGHAT, FQNNGV. This CDR3 is 13 amino acids long. This CDR3 is CASSLVGEDTQYF. CDR3 in DNA: TGTGCCAGCAGCTTAGTAGGGGAAGATACGCAGTATTTT.

Details on this clone: Other DNA sequences in this sample translate to the same CDR3. The V and J genes are TRBV6-1 and TRBJ2-6; no definite D call. CDR1 and CDR2 from the germline V gene are MNHNS and SASEGT. This CDR3 contains 14 residues. Between the trimmed V and J ends, which lost 3 bases and 4 bases, there was a span of 7 bases. The CDR3 DNA sequence: TGTGCCAGCAGTGAGGCGAAGGGGGCCAACGTCCTGACTTTC. This encodes CASSEAKGANVLTF.

This chain connects TRBV9 to TRBJ2-3; the D is unclear. Trimming removed 3 bases at V and 10 bases at J, with 9 bases between. The germline V gene encodes CDR1 SGDLS and CDR2 YYNGEE. This CDR3 has 11 amino acids. The CDR3 sequence is CASSAPVSQYF. CDR3 in DNA: TGTGCCAGCAGCGCACCAGTATCGCAGTATTTT.

This chain connects TRBV29-1 to TRBJ1-1, with D unclear. Per germline, CDR1 SQVTM and CDR2 ANQGSEA. The CDR3 consists of 11 residues. Trimming stripped 6 bases from V and 7 bases from J, with 12 bases between. In nucleotides, the CDR3 is TGCAGCGTCACCATACGATATGAAGCTTTCTTT. Its protein is CSVTIRYEAFF.

This rearrangement joins TRBV6-1 to TRBJ1-5; D gene ambiguous. Trimming took 7 bases from V and 7 from J, leaving 11 bases between them. The CDR3 extends over 12 amino acids. Germline V CDR1 and CDR2: MNHNS, SASEGT. The CDR3: CASIGSRQPQHF. The CDR3 nucleotides read TGTGCCAGCATTGGGTCGCGGCAGCCCCAGCATTTT.

The V call is TRBV30, the J call TRBJ1-1; 8 nucleotides align to TRBD1. Germline V gene sequence: CDR1 GTSNPN, CDR2 SVGIG (reference sequence). The CDR3 is 12 amino acids. Trimming removed 4 bases from V and 7 bases from J; junction bases left unmatched: 5. The CDR3, as DNA: TGTGCCTGGAACAGGGGGACCGTTGAAGCTTTCTTT. Protein: CAWNRGTVEAFF.

This clone was seen a handful of times. The V call is TRBV6-5, the J call TRBJ1-2; 8 bases align to TRBD1. CDR1 MNHEY and CDR2 SVGAGI come from the germline V gene. Germline trimming cut 4 bases from V and 3 bases from J; bases unmatched to any gene: 7. There are 15 residues in the CDR3. CDR3 sequence: CASSSGQDFYYGYTF. CDR3 nucleotide sequence: TGTGCCAGCAGTTCGGGACAGGACTTTTACTATGGCTACACCTTC.

The rearrangement joins TRBV13 to TRBJ2-7, with TRBD1 identical over 12 bases. Germline CDR1 is PRHDT and CDR2 is FYEKMQ (reference sequence). The CDR3 spans 15 residues. V trimming: 4 bases; J trimming: 7 bases; junction bases outside the gene matches: 8. The CDR3 region is CASSSMGQGAGEQYF. DNA for the CDR3: TGTGCCAGCAGCTCCATGGGACAGGGGGCCGGGGAGCAGTACTTC.

This chain's CDR3 is CASSETGLGYYEQYF. CDR3 nucleotide sequence: TGTGCCAGCAGCGAAACGGGACTAGGTTACTACGAGCAGTACTTC. This chain links TRBV7-2 with TRBJ2-7; TRBD2 agrees at 8 bases. CDR1 SGHTA and CDR2 FQGNSA come from the germline V gene. The CDR3 has 15 amino acids. The V gene end was trimmed by 5 bases and the J gene end by 3 bases; junction bases not matched to a gene: 9.

The rearrangement links TRBV27 to TRBJ2-7; TRBD2 matches at 10 bases. V shed 5 bases, J shed 0 bases, and the junction held 10 bases outside the gene matches. This CDR3 contains 17 residues. Germline V lookup: CDR1 MNHEY, CDR2 SMNVEV (reference sequence). The CDR3 region has the DNA TGTGCCAGCAGTCTTTTTCCCAGCGGGGGGGCCTCCTACGAGCAGTACTTC. Translation gives CASSLFPSGGASYEQYF.

V and J are TRBV27 and TRBJ2-3; 16 bases are shared with TRBD2. CDR3 size: 18 residues. CDR1 MNHEY and CDR2 SMNVEV come from the germline V gene (reference sequence). Trimming took 5 bases from V and 4 from J; bases not matched to a gene: 9. CDR3 sequence reads: CASSGTSGGAVMADTQYF. The DNA for the CDR3 is TGTGCCAGCAGTGGGACTAGCGGGGGGGCCGTGATGGCAGATACGCAGTATTTT.